This note documents a single TCR beta chain sequence. The sample holds a few counts of this clonotype. Its binding antigen is unknown. No qualities accompany the bases; no much larger clone lies one base away. The record originates from a study of CD8 T cells in ankylosing spondylitis (dated by TCRdb to the late 2010s). About the full investigation: To find TCR variants linked to disease, the study profiled T cell receptor beta repertoires in ankylosing spondylitis patients and healthy donors. Peripheral blood samples were taken, and synovial fluid was additionally collected from ankylosing spondylitis patients. The full study cohort comprised 20 to 25 ankylosing spondylitis patients and 85 to 120 healthy donors. Broader findings and caveats from the paper: The disease-linked clones showed a CD8+ phenotype and occurred at relatively low frequencies in peripheral blood. The disease-linked clones were reported as significantly enriched in matched synovial fluid samples from ankylosing spondylitis patients. Blood from ankylosing spondylitis patients appeared to be characterized by a TCR beta motif composed of 7 to 9 highly homologous amino acid variants. Some of the motif variants had been reported before in the synovial fluid and blood of reactive arthritis patients, a finding that suggests common disease-initiation mechanisms.

V and J lose 0 bases and 6 bases, and a span of 11 bases separates them. The CDR3 numbers 14 residues from cysteine through phenylalanine. The kept DNA is CDR3 alone, 42 bases in frame from the first base. From a lookup of the germline V gene, CDR1 and CDR2 are SGDLS and YYNGEE. Data came from an Illumina HiSeq 2500. TCR beta libraries were prepared by quantitative 5'-RACE with molecular barcodes. Under the source paper's analysis protocol: A new computational method based on a probabilistic model of VDJ rearrangement was used to identify disease-linked TCR variants. In-frame beta chains were kept once TCRdb had trimmed the public reads at Q25 with fastp and called clones with MiXCR. Each CDR3 protein appears once, grouped with its most common genes and DNA. TCRdb's processing, not the authors', yielded these V and J calls. The sample table holds 470,000 or so distinct CDR3 sequences, of which 25% to 30% were seen once. About 0.89% of the sample is taken by the ten largest.

The V gene is TRBV9 and the J gene is TRBJ2-3; perhaps TRBD1 is the D gene, with 6 bases matching. The material sequenced was blood, either unsorted or a sorted T cell fraction (not recorded which). The receptor was isolated from a male donor with ankylosing spondylitis. CDR3 region: CASSVGQAPDTQYF. The DNA reads as follows: TGTGCCAGCAGCGTAGGACAGGCGCCCGATACGCAGTATTTT.